The clone carrying this TCR beta chain was seen many times. Antigen unknown. The sample is drawn from a study of breast tumors, draining lymph nodes, adjacent tissues. Study observations and caveats: Data only fit, rather than demonstrated, lymph node origin of most tumor T cells.

J gave up 6 bases and V 5 bases, and 0 bases lay outside the gene matches. The CDR3 extends over 13 amino acids. In germline, CDR1 is DFQATT, CDR2 SNEGSKA (reference sequence). Breast cancer patients provided tissue from their axillary draining lymph nodes. TCRdb redid the calling of the multiplex PCR reads with MiXCR, one entry per CDR3 protein. In the table there are some 230,000 distinct CDR3 sequences, roughly a third of which are singletons. Sequencing was performed on axillary lymph node tissue. The origin of this receptor is a female donor with breast cancer. Some clones in this sample may be carry-over from other donors' samples. The chain links TRBV20-1 to TRBJ2-1, with 14 bases aligning to TRBD2. The chain's CDR3 is CSAGLAGGNEQFF. CDR3 nucleotide sequence: TGCAGTGCTGGACTAGCGGGAGGCAATGAGCAGTTCTTC.